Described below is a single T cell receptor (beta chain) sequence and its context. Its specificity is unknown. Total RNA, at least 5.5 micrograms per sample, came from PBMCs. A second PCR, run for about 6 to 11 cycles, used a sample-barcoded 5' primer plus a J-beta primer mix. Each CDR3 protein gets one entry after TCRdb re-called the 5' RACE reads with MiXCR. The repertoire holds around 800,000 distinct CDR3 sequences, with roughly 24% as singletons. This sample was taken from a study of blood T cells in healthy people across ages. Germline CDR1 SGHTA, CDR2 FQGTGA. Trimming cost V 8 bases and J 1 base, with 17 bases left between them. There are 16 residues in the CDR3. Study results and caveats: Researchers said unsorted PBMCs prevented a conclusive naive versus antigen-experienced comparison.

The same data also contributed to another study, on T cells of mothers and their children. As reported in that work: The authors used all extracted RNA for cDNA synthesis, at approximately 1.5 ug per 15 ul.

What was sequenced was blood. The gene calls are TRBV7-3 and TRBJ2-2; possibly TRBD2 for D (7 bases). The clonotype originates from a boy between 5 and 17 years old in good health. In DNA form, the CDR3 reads TGTGCCAGCGCCCCCGACGGGGGGCGGAACACCGGGGAGCTGTTTTTT. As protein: CASAPDGGRNTGELFF.